These 9 T cell receptor beta chains originate from one sample sequenced in a study of Ad26.COV2.S vaccination and SARS-CoV-2 variants. Indicated treatment: over 15 received Ad26.COV2.S at low or high dose, single or two shots; about 5 received placebo; per-sample allocation not given. The samples date from day 63 after the first vaccine or placebo injection. Measured with immunoSEQ multiplex PCR; TCRdb has only the in-frame clones, and not every one. Of fewer than 900,000 clones in the sample, 80% to 90% were seen once. Sequenced material: peripheral blood, taken in a trial of Ad26.COV2.S vaccine versus placebo. These receptors were collected from a person aged 18-65 years who received the Ad26.COV2.S COVID-19 vaccine or a placebo.

The V and J genes are TRBV7-6 and TRBJ1-6; D is undetermined. The CDR3 length is 15 residues. Trimming shortened V by 1 base and J by 6 bases, and 10 bases separated the two germline ends. CDR1 and CDR2 from the germline V gene are SGHVS and FNYEAQ. The CDR3 reads CASSLEVGFNSPLHF. The CDR3 region has the DNA TGTGCCAGCAGCTTAGAAGTCGGGTTTAATTCACCCCTCCACTTT.

The chain joins TRBV7-2 to TRBJ1-5; 8 bases align to TRBD1. V lost 6 bases to trimming and J lost 4 bases; unmatched junction nucleotides: 8. CDR3 size: 15 residues. Germline values: CDR1 SGHTA, CDR2 FQGNSA. CDR3 loop: CASSWTGMENQPQHF. The CDR3 coding sequence is TGTGCCAGCAGTTGGACAGGGATGGAGAATCAGCCCCAGCATTTT.

In its sample, this clone was seen once. J is TRBJ2-3 and V is TRBV18; the D gene is possibly TRBD1 (6 bases). The CDR3 runs to 14 residues. V was trimmed by 5 bases and J by 0 bases, leaving 9 bases between them. CDR1 is KGHSH and CDR2 is LQKENI in the germline V gene. CDR3 in amino acids: CASSSQGSTDTQYF. CDR3 in DNA: TGTGCCAGCTCATCTCAGGGGAGCACAGATACGCAGTATTTT. The whole variable domain, remainder taken from reference TRBV18 and TRBJ2-3, is NAGVMQNPRHLVRRRGQEARLRCSPMKGHSHVYWYRQLPEEGLKFMVYLQKENIIDESGMPKERFSAEFPKEGPSILRIQQVVRGDSAAYFCASSSQGSTDTQYFGPGTRLTVL.

This chain uses TRBV10-3 with TRBJ1-6, with D hard to call. Germline V gene data show CDR1 as ENHRY and CDR2 as SYGVKD. This CDR3 contains 14 residues. Trimming pared 3 bases from V and 6 bases from J, leaving 9 bases between. The CDR3 DNA follows: TGTGCCATCAGTGACAGGTCGGGTAATTCACCCCTCCACTTT. Its protein is CAISDRSGNSPLHF.

The V gene is TRBV27, the J gene TRBJ1-2, with D possibly TRBD1 on 6 matching bases. There are 14 residues in the CDR3. The V gene's germline CDR1 is MNHEY and CDR2 SMNVEV (reference sequence). V gave up 4 bases and J gave up 8 bases, with 17 bases separating them. The CDR3 is CASSSQVRGTGYTF. In DNA, the CDR3 is TGTGCCAGCAGTTCCCAGGTGCGGGGGACAGGCTACACCTTC.

The rearrangement joins TRBV7-3 to TRBJ1-2; D remains ambiguous. Germline values: CDR1 SGHTA, CDR2 FQGTGA. The V end was cut by 5 bases, the J end by 1 base, with 14 bases between. This CDR3 is built from 15 residues. CDR3 nucleotide sequence: TGTGCCAGCAGCCCGACGGGGTCCCTTAACTATGGCTACACCTTC. Translated, it gives CASSPTGSLNYGYTF.

The CDR3 region is CSVGQGAHTEAFF. For the CDR3, the DNA is TGCAGCGTCGGACAGGGGGCTCACACTGAAGCTTTCTTT. The gene calls are TRBV29-1 and TRBJ1-1; 11 positions match TRBD1. The V gene's germline CDR1 is SQVTM and CDR2 ANQGSEA. The CDR3 totals 13 residues. Losses at the gene ends were 6 bases for V and 3 bases for J; bases not matched to a gene: 3.

The chain couples TRBV7-3 to TRBJ2-3; TRBD1 matches at 7 bases. Germline V gene data show CDR1 as SGHTA and CDR2 as FQGTGA. The CDR3 loop spans 15 amino acids. With V trimmed by 1 base and J by 3 bases, 4 bases remained unmatched. The CDR3 loop reads CASSLNRGSTDTQYF. The CDR3 bases are TGTGCCAGCAGCTTAAACAGGGGATCAACAGATACGCAGTATTTT.

The chain recombines TRBV5-5 with TRBJ2-5; the D is unclear. The CDR3 extends over 15 amino acids. Trimming took 1 base from V and 2 from J, leaving 12 bases between them. In germline, CDR1 is SGHKS, CDR2 YYEKEE (reference sequence). The CDR3 bases are TGTGCCAGCAGCTTGTATCGAGGCAGGCAAGAGACCCAGTACTTC. It specifies CASSLYRGRQETQYF.